These 26 T cell receptor beta chains were all obtained from the same sample, sequenced in a study of regulatory T cells in long-lasting Graves disease (dated by TCRdb to about 2021). The sample's time point label, in plain terms: newly diagnosed GD, antithyroid drugs for less than 3 months. RNA was extracted from PBMCs in TRIzol for both TCR sequencing and RNA sequencing. Library method: multiplex PCR. Sequencing was carried out with an Illumina HiSeq 4000. TCR beta libraries were built with iRepertoire HTBI primers and Arm-PCR amplification of CDR3 regions. TCRdb's own reprocessing of the public reads used fastp at Q25 and MiXCR and kept productive beta chains. Duplicate CDR3 protein sequences are folded into a single record with the most common DNA and genes. This sample lists around 400,000 distinct CDR3 sequences; 15% to 18% were detected once. Approximately 22% of the sample lies in the top ten.

The sample consisted of peripheral blood mononuclear cells (PBMCs), taken at new diagnosis, from a patient treated with antithyroid drugs. The receptors were gathered from a female donor with Graves disease.

This clonotype was seen many times. V gene TRBV4-2 combines with J gene TRBJ1-1; D call uncertain. The germline V and J ends were trimmed by 3 bases and 0 bases, with 8 bases remaining between them. The germline gives CDR1 LGHNA, CDR2 YNFKEQ. This CDR3 region has 14 residues. DNA for the CDR3: TGTGCCAGCAGCCAGCGAGTGTTGAACACTGAAGCTTTCTTT. It yields the protein CASSQRVLNTEAFF.

This clonotype was seen a handful of times. The chain employs TRBV12-5 and TRBJ2-7, with TRBD1 identical over 7 bases. The CDR3 extends over 18 amino acids. Germline-derived CDR1 and CDR2 are LGHNT and FRNRAP. J lost 2 bases, V lost 2 bases, and 15 bases had no gene match. The CDR3 bases are TGTGCTAGTGGTTTGACTCTCGACAGGGCCCCTTCGCCCTACGAGCAGTACTTC. Amino acid sequence: CASGLTLDRAPSPYEQYF.

V and J are TRBV12-3 or TRBV12-4 and TRBJ1-2; TRBD1 matches at 7 bases. Germline trimming cut 6 bases from V and 6 bases from J; bases unmatched to any gene: 7. The CDR3 runs to 13 residues. CDR3 DNA sequence: TGTGCCAGCAGCTGGACAGGCCCCCATGGCTACACCTTC. Amino acid sequence: CASSWTGPHGYTF.

The sample holds many counts of this clonotype. The CDR3 here is CASGLTRQGGYGYTF. For the CDR3, the DNA is TGTGCTAGTGGTTTGACCCGACAGGGTGGCTATGGCTACACCTTC. The chain combines TRBV12-5 with TRBJ1-2; 7 positions agree with TRBD1. CDR1 and CDR2 from the germline V gene are LGHNT and FRNRAP. The junction had 7 bases not matched to a gene; V was cut back by 2 bases and J by 4 bases. This CDR3 is 15 amino acids long.

This clonotype was observed at least ten times. This rearrangement joins TRBV5-5 to TRBJ1-1; D gene ambiguous. Germline loops: CDR1 SGHKS, CDR2 YYEKEE (reference sequence). The V end was cut by 2 bases, the J end by 3 bases, with 5 bases between. This CDR3 region has 12 residues. The CDR3 DNA reads as TGTGCCAGCAGCTTCGTGGACACTGAAGCTTTCTTT. This translates into CASSFVDTEAFF.

This clonotype was observed many times. The V gene is TRBV3-1, the J gene TRBJ2-1; 11 nucleotides agree with TRBD2. The CDR3 extends over 13 amino acids. Trimming at V came to 5 bases and at J to 10 bases, leaving 4 bases not matched to a gene. The V gene's germline CDR1 is LGHDT and CDR2 YNNKEL (reference sequence). The CDR3 protein is CASSSGTSGEQFF. The CDR3 DNA reads TGTGCCAGCAGCTCCGGGACTAGCGGCGAGCAGTTCTTC.

This clonotype was seen a few times. This chain links TRBV15 with TRBJ1-2, with D unclear. Looked up from germline, CDR1 is LNHNV and CDR2 is YYDKDF (reference sequence). The CDR3 is 14 amino acids. V was cut by 0 bases and J by 0 bases, with 5 bases left in between. CDR3 sequence reads: CATSRDRANYGYTF. CDR3 sequence (DNA): TGTGCCACCAGCAGAGATCGAGCTAACTATGGCTACACCTTC. Filled out from reference TRBV15 and TRBJ1-2, the complete variable domain reads DAMVIQNPRYQVTQFGKPVTLSCSQTLNHNVMYWYQQKSSQAPKLLFHYYDKDFNNEADTPDNFQSRRPNTSFCFLDIRSPGLGDTAMYLCATSRDRANYGYTFGSGTRLTVV.

The chain joins TRBV12-3 or TRBV12-4 to TRBJ1-6, with a weak D call TRBD1 (6 bases). The CDR3 covers 16 residues. Trimming cost V 8 bases and J 0 bases, with 14 bases left between them. This chain's CDR3 is CASSGTGSSYNSPLHF. In nucleotides, the CDR3 is TGTGCCAGCTCCGGCACAGGGAGCTCCTATAATTCACCCCTCCACTTT.

Concerning this clonotype: A read error is possible here, since a much larger clone lies one base away. This chain uses TRBV7-9 with TRBJ2-3; a possible D gene is TRBD2 (6 bases). The CDR3 runs 19 residues. Between the trimmed V and J ends, which lost 0 bases and 0 bases, there was a span of 19 bases. Germline values: CDR1 SEHNR, CDR2 FQNEAQ (reference sequence). The CDR3 region is CASSLAEGMAGPSTDTQYF. DNA for the CDR3: TGTGCCAGCAGCTTAGCGGAGGGCATGGCGGGACCAAGCACAGATACGCAGTATTTT. Filled out from reference TRBV7-9 and TRBJ2-3, the complete variable domain reads DTGVSQNPRHKITKRGQNVTFRCDPISEHNRLYWYRQTLGQGPEFLTYFQNEAQLEKSRLLSDRFSAERPKGSFSTLEIQRTEQGDSAMYLCASSLAEGMAGPSTDTQYFGPGTRLTVL.

This clonotype showed up just a few times. V gene TRBV5-1 combines with J gene TRBJ1-3; tentatively, D is TRBD1 (5 bases). The CDR3 covers 16 residues. CDR1 is SGHRS and CDR2 is YFSETQ in the germline V gene. V lost 4 bases and J 1 base, leaving 15 bases between the germline ends. The CDR3 region is CASSPAGETSGNTIYF. The CDR3 DNA reads as TGCGCCAGCAGCCCCGCGGGGGAAACATCTGGAAACACCATATATTTT.

This clonotype was counted at least ten times. The chain links TRBV12-3 or TRBV12-4 to TRBJ2-2, with D perhaps TRBD2 (6 bases). The CDR3 extends over 18 amino acids. Trimming stripped 6 bases from V and 0 bases from J, with 20 bases between. CDR3 sequence reads: CASSDSGLTTSNTGELFF. The CDR3 nucleotides are TGTGCCAGCAGCGACAGCGGACTAACAACGTCGAACACCGGGGAGCTGTTTTTT.

There are many counts of this clonotype. The chain has TRBV12-3 or TRBV12-4 and TRBJ1-2; no reliable D call. The CDR3 covers 13 residues. The V end lost 3 bases, the J end lost 7 bases, and 12 bases lay between the germline ends. Written as DNA, the CDR3 is TGTGCCAGCAGTTTTGATTACCGTCGTGGCTACACCTTC. It translates to CASSFDYRRGYTF.

This clonotype was seen many times. The rearrangement links TRBV14 to TRBJ1-5; possible D gene TRBD1, 5 bases. CDR3 length equals 16 residues. Germline V gene data show CDR1 as SGHDN and CDR2 as FVKESK. Between the trimmed V and J ends, which lost 3 bases and 6 bases, there was a span of 18 bases. The CDR3 protein is CASSHPGVVRGQPQHF. DNA of the CDR3: TGTGCCAGCAGCCATCCGGGGGTGGTGCGGGGTCAGCCCCAGCATTTT.

The sample holds a few counts of this clonotype. This chain connects TRBV28 to TRBJ2-3, with D possibly matching TRBD1 (5 bases). V dropped 6 bases and J dropped 0 bases, with 7 bases sitting between them. CDR1 and CDR2 (germline): MDHEN, SYDVKM. The CDR3 has 13 residues. The CDR3 DNA reads as TGTGCCAGCAGGGGGCCCAGCACAGATACGCAGTATTTT. This gives the protein CASRGPSTDTQYF.

This clonotype was counted many times. The J gene is TRBJ1-1, the V gene TRBV11-2; no reliable D call. The V gene's germline CDR1 is SGHAT and CDR2 FQNNGV. The CDR3 runs to 15 residues. V was cut by 1 base and J by 6 bases, with 15 bases left in between. The CDR3 sequence: CASSLVTTGPAEAFF. CDR3 DNA sequence: TGTGCCAGCAGCTTAGTTACGACCGGGCCGGCTGAAGCTTTCTTT.

This clonotype was detected many times. CDR3 sequence reads: CASSHRLAGGWLSTDTQYF. As DNA, the CDR3 is TGTGCCAGCAGTCACCGCCTAGCGGGAGGTTGGCTTAGCACAGATACGCAGTATTTT. The rearrangement links TRBV27 to TRBJ2-3; the match to TRBD2 covers 11 bases. This CDR3 contains 19 residues. Germline-derived CDR1 and CDR2 are MNHEY and SMNVEV (reference sequence). V dropped 5 bases and J dropped 0; count of bases not matched to a gene: 13.

V is TRBV12-3 or TRBV12-4 and J is TRBJ2-3, with D maybe TRBD2 (6 bases). This CDR3 is 16 amino acids long. Trimming removed 4 bases from V and 0 bases from J, with 14 bases in between. In DNA, the CDR3 is TGTGCCAGCAGTTCGTGGGCGGGAACTAGCACAGATACGCAGTATTTT. Its translation is CASSSWAGTSTDTQYF.

The chain uses TRBV10-3 and TRBJ2-2; 11 bases line up with TRBD1. With V trimmed by 6 bases and J by 3 bases, 0 bases remained unmatched. This CDR3 has 14 amino acids. CDR1 ENHRY and CDR2 SYGVKD come from the germline V gene. The CDR3 DNA reads as TGTGCCATCAGGGGACAGGGGGACACCGGGGAGCTGTTTTTT. Translating it yields CAIRGQGDTGELFF.

This clonotype was seen repeatedly, ten times or more. The rearrangement uses TRBV2 and TRBJ1-1, with unresolved D. Per germline, CDR1 SNHLY and CDR2 FYNNEI. Trimming left V 7 bases short and J 3 bases short, with 6 bases between. This CDR3 comprises 11 residues. The CDR3 DNA sequence: TGTGCCAGCAAAGAGGACACTGAAGCTTTCTTT. Translated: CASKEDTEAFF.

This clonotype was detected many times. V is TRBV29-1 and J is TRBJ2-3; D gene unclear. CDR3 length equals 14 residues. The ends were cut back, 2 bases at V and 2 bases at J, with 11 bases in the middle. CDR1 and CDR2 (germline): SQVTM, ANQGSEA. The CDR3: CSVEMADLTDTQYF. The CDR3 DNA reads as TGCAGCGTTGAAATGGCGGACCTCACAGATACGCAGTATTTT.

The table lists this clonotype with many counts. V and J are TRBV9 and TRBJ2-7; 10 bases fit TRBD1. The V and J ends lost 4 bases and 6 bases, in that order; junction bases with no gene match: 7. The CDR3 loop spans 14 amino acids. Germline values: CDR1 SGDLS, CDR2 YYNGEE. CDR3 nucleotide sequence: TGTGCCAGCAGCCCGGACAGGGGGTATGGCGAGCAGTACTTC. This encodes CASSPDRGYGEQYF.

This rearrangement joins TRBV12-3 or TRBV12-4 to TRBJ1-6; a possible D gene is TRBD1 (6 bases). The length of the CDR3 is 14 residues. The V end lost 7 bases, the J end lost 7 bases, and 14 bases lay between the germline ends. CDR3 nucleotide sequence: TGTGCCAGCAACCAACAGGGTCAGAATTCACCCCTCCACTTT. Its translation is CASNQQGQNSPLHF.

This clonotype was detected many times. The chain recombines TRBV15 with TRBJ2-7, with 10 bases identical to TRBD1. Germline CDR1 reads LNHNV; CDR2 reads YYDKDF (reference sequence). The CDR3 contains 15 residues. The J segment lost 5 bases and the V segment lost 1 base, leaving 5 bases of the junction unmatched. CDR3 sequence: CATSRAGTGANEQYF. DNA of the CDR3: TGTGCCACCAGCAGAGCGGGGACAGGGGCCAACGAGCAGTACTTC.

A remark on this clonotype: Since a much larger clone is just one base distant, this may be a read error. The rearrangement links TRBV6-1 to TRBJ2-1, with 9 bases aligning to TRBD1. Germline assignment: CDR1 MNHNS and CDR2 SASEGT. The CDR3 extends over 19 amino acids. Written as DNA, the CDR3 is TGTGCCAGCATTAAAAAAAACAGGGGGCTAGTGGAGTCCTACAATGAGCAGTCCTTC. It translates to CASIKKNRGLVESYNEQSF.

This clonotype was observed many times. The chain joins TRBV27 to TRBJ2-1; TRBD2 matches at 11 bases. V trimming: 5 bases; J trimming: 5 bases; junction bases outside the gene matches: 2. This CDR3 comprises 14 residues. Germline V lookup: CDR1 MNHEY, CDR2 SMNVEV (reference sequence). Here the CDR3 reads CASSMGLADNEQFF. The CDR3 DNA reads TGTGCCAGCAGTATGGGACTAGCGGACAATGAGCAGTTCTTC.

Ten or more counts support this clonotype. V usage is TRBV28 and J usage is TRBJ2-1; possibly TRBD2 for D (6 bases). Trimming took 2 bases from V and 6 from J, leaving 14 bases between them. Germline CDR1 reads MDHEN; CDR2 reads SYDVKM. The CDR3 spans 15 residues. CDR3 loop: CASSLTQGGGNEQFF. DNA of the CDR3: TGTGCCAGCAGTTTAACTCAGGGAGGTGGCAATGAGCAGTTCTTC.